This is a list of T cell receptor beta chains from one sample in a study of T cell changes during pregnancy in multiple sclerosis. Profiling relied on immunoSEQ multiplex PCR, and the TCRdb table lists in-frame clones only, not all of them. The profile covers over 55,000 clones, with almost 90% appearing a single time and 9.5% taken by the ten largest. The specimen was peripheral blood, collected after pregnancy. These TCRs come from a female donor in good health, enrolled as a control in a pregnancy study. CDR3s include the opening cysteine and the closing phenylalanine or tryptophan. Each record gives: clone size, D gene, V gene, J gene, CDR3 protein, CDR3 DNA. A D gene is named only where the DNA matches it firmly. Rows may omit the clone size; those that give it use once, few, many or a size class.

NA	TRBD1	TRBV5-6	TRBJ1-2	CASSLESGQGKGYTF	TGTGCCAGCAGCTTAGAATCAGGACAGGGAAAGGGCTACACCTTC
NA	NA	TRBV11-1	TRBJ2-2	CAVTPTEFANTGELFF	TGTGCCGTGACCCCGACGGAGTTCGCGAACACCGGGGAGCTGTTTTTT
NA	NA	TRBV27	TRBJ2-1	CASSKYNEQFF	TGTGCCAGCAGCAAATACAATGAGCAGTTCTTC
NA	NA	TRBV5-4	TRBJ2-3	CASTTRTSTDTQYF	TGTGCCAGCACAACTAGAACTAGCACAGATACGCAGTATTTT
NA	TRBD1	TRBV25-1	TRBJ2-2	CASRHTGTANTGELFF	TGTGCCAGCAGGCATACCGGGACAGCGAACACCGGGGAGCTGTTTTTT
NA	TRBD1	TRBV27	TRBJ1-2	CASSGQGTYGYTF	TGTGCCAGCTCGGGACAGGGGACCTATGGCTACACCTTC
NA	TRBD1	TRBV7-8	TRBJ2-5	CASSLRTGGKETQYF	TGTGCCAGCAGCTTGAGGACAGGGGGGAAAGAGACCCAGTACTTC
NA	NA	TRBV7-9	TRBJ1-5	CASSGEVGSSNQPQHF	TGTGCCAGCAGCGGAGAGGTCGGCAGTAGCAATCAGCCCCAGCATTTT
once	NA	TRBV11-3	TRBJ1-4	CASSLEGAFEKLFF	TGTGCCAGCAGCTTAGAAGGGGCCTTTGAAAAACTGTTTTTT
NA	TRBD2	TRBV7-2	TRBJ2-5	CASSLETSGVLGEETQYF	TGTGCCAGCAGCTTGGAGACTAGCGGGGTTTTAGGGGAAGAGACCCAGTACTTC
NA	NA	TRBV29-1	TRBJ1-1	CSVEGVSQSVTEAFF	TGCAGCGTTGAGGGAGTGTCTCAATCGGTCACTGAAGCTTTCTTT
NA	TRBD1	TRBV28	TRBJ2-3	CASRVTGGTDTQYF	TGTGCCAGCAGGGTGACAGGGGGCACAGATACGCAGTATTTT
NA	NA	TRBV12-5	TRBJ1-2	CASGLAGTTYGYTF	TGTGCTAGTGGTTTGGCCGGGACAACTTATGGCTACACCTTC
NA	TRBD1	TRBV2	TRBJ1-1	CASSPGTGGTEAFF	TGTGCCAGCAGCCCCGGGACAGGCGGGACTGAAGCTTTCTTT
once	NA	TRBV10-3	TRBJ1-3	CAISESIKSGSGNTIYF	TGTGCCATCAGTGAGTCGATAAAGTCGGGCTCTGGAAACACCATATATTTT
NA	NA	TRBV7-2	TRBJ1-4	CASSLLNEKLFF	TGTGCCAGCAGCTTACTAAACGAAAAACTGTTTTTT
NA	NA	TRBV6-6	TRBJ1-4	CASTLILGPTNEKLFF	TGTGCCAGCACCCTCATCCTGGGCCCAACTAATGAAAAACTGTTTTTT
NA	NA	TRBV6-5	TRBJ2-1	CASSQNRNEQFF	TGTGCCAGCAGTCAAAATCGGAATGAGCAGTTCTTC